These 29 T cell receptor beta chains were all obtained from the same sample, sequenced in a study of shared clonotypes between healthy human individuals. TCRdb's copy holds only in-frame clones and misses some; the assay was immunoSEQ multiplex PCR. The sample has roughly 1 million clones; approximately 80% are singletons. Sequencing input: memory CD4+ T cells from PBMCs. Sample subset: CD45RA-negative fraction. These receptors came from a young man in good health. Some clones in this sample may be carry-over from other donors' samples.

A note on this clone: Given a far larger clone just one base away, this is likely a sequencing read error. The rearrangement joins TRBV5-8 to TRBJ2-5; D is uncertain. This CDR3 spans 11 amino acids. Germline V gene sequence: CDR1 SGHTS, CDR2 YDEGEE. V dropped 2 bases and J dropped 2 bases, with 1 base sitting between them. CDR3 loop: CASSLQETQYF. In DNA, the CDR3 is TGTGCCAGCAGCTTACAAGAGACCCAGTACTTC.

The chain has TRBV2 and TRBJ2-3; TRBD2 might be the D (6 bases). CDR3 length: 14 amino acids. The ends were cut back, 6 bases at V and 14 bases at J, with 24 bases in the middle. Germline V lookup: CDR1 SNHLY, CDR2 FYNNEI. CDR3 nucleotides: TGTGCCAGCAGGGTACACACACCCGCGGAGGGTGCGTATTTT. Translated: CASRVHTPAEGAYF.

This chain links TRBV4-2 with TRBJ2-7, with 7 bases lining up with TRBD1. V was pared by 5 bases and J by 5 bases, with 12 bases of the junction left unmatched. The germline gives CDR1 LGHNA, CDR2 YNFKEQ. The CDR3 is 15 amino acids. The CDR3 is CASSRLTGVGHEQYF. CDR3 DNA: TGTGCCAGCAGCAGACTAACAGGGGTAGGGCACGAGCAGTACTTC.

The V gene is TRBV19, the J gene TRBJ2-2; 7 nucleotides line up with TRBD1. V lost 8 bases to trimming and J lost 6 bases; unmatched junction nucleotides: 15. The CDR3 loop spans 16 amino acids. Per germline, CDR1 LNHDA and CDR2 SQIVND (reference sequence). The CDR3 sequence: CASSPTQGPFAGELFF. In nucleotides, the CDR3 is TGTGCCAGTTCCCCGACACAGGGGCCCTTTGCCGGGGAGCTGTTTTTT.

This clone was detected only once. The chain couples TRBV6-5 to TRBJ2-7; 7 nucleotides line up with TRBD1. The CDR3 extends over 11 amino acids. Trimming cost V 10 bases and J 6 bases; bases outside gene matches: 6. Germline V CDR1 and CDR2: MNHEY, SVGAGI. The CDR3 nucleotides read TGTGCCACCGGACAGGCCCTCGAGCAGTACTTC. This encodes CATGQALEQYF.

The chain couples TRBV27 to TRBJ2-7; TRBD2 agrees at 8 bases. V was pared by 3 bases and J by 2 bases, with 0 bases of the junction left unmatched. Germline V gene lookup returns CDR1 MNHEY and CDR2 SMNVEV (reference sequence). The CDR3 runs 13 residues. CDR3 region: CASSLTSAYEQYF. The DNA of the CDR3 is TGTGCCAGCAGTTTGACTAGCGCCTACGAGCAGTACTTC.

The V call is TRBV15, the J call TRBJ1-4, with D hard to call. Germline values: CDR1 LNHNV, CDR2 YYDKDF (reference sequence). With 3 bases removed from V and 7 bases from J, the gap between germline ends came to 3 bases. The CDR3 is 11 residues long. CDR3 sequence: CATSSGEKLFF. The CDR3 bases are TGTGCCACCAGCAGTGGTGAAAAACTGTTTTTT.

The chain is built from TRBV29-1 and TRBJ1-2, with D uncertain. Trimming stripped 0 bases from V and 7 bases from J, with 9 bases between. This CDR3 contains 12 residues. CDR1 SQVTM and CDR2 ANQGSEA come from the germline V gene. The CDR3 sequence is CSVEDQRVGYTF. The CDR3 DNA reads TGCAGCGTTGAAGATCAGAGGGTTGGCTACACCTTC.

V gene TRBV5-1 combines with J gene TRBJ2-5; perhaps TRBD2 as D (6 bases). The germline V gene has CDR1 SGHRS and CDR2 YFSETQ. The CDR3 sequence is 15 residues long. Trimming pared 4 bases from V and 1 base from J, leaving 14 bases between. The CDR3: CASSATLAFQETQYF. CDR3 sequence (DNA): TGCGCCAGCAGCGCCACACTAGCTTTCCAAGAGACCCAGTACTTC. The entire variable domain, with the rest obtained from reference TRBV5-1 and TRBJ2-5, is as follows: KAGVTQTPRYLIKTRGQQVTLSCSPISGHRSVSWYQQTPGQGLQFLFEYFSETQRNKGNFPGRFSGRQFSNSRSEMNVSTLELGDSALYLCASSATLAFQETQYFGPGTRLLVL.

This chain connects TRBV6-1 to TRBJ2-5; possible D gene TRBD2, 6 bases. The CDR3 totals 15 residues. Between the trimmed V and J ends, which lost 2 bases and 5 bases, there was a span of 15 bases. Germline-derived CDR1 and CDR2 are MNHNS and SASEGT. CDR3 bases: TGTGCCAGCAGTGAAAATCCGGGAGTGAGGGAGACCCAGTACTTC. Translated, it gives CASSENPGVRETQYF.

CDR3 bases: TGTGCCAGCAGCTACACGACTACGAGAGATACGCAGTATTTT. This sequence encodes CASSYTTTRDTQYF. The gene calls are TRBV7-6 and TRBJ2-3, with a possible D match to TRBD2 (5 bases). Deletions cut 4 bases from V and 5 bases from J, with 13 bases between. Germline CDR1 reads SGHVS; CDR2 reads FNYEAQ. The CDR3 runs to 14 residues.

This clone was picked up one time. The chain uses TRBV6-6 and TRBJ2-1; 7 bases are a match to TRBD2. The CDR3 consists of 15 residues. Germline CDR1 is MNHNY and CDR2 is SVGAGI (reference sequence). The J segment lost 0 bases and the V segment lost 6 bases, leaving 5 bases of the junction unmatched. The CDR3 here is CASRRELSSYNEQFF. CDR3 nucleotide sequence: TGTGCCAGCAGGCGGGAGTTGAGCTCCTACAATGAGCAGTTCTTC.

The chain is built from TRBV2 and TRBJ2-5, with D possibly TRBD2 on 5 matching bases. Germline CDR1 is SNHLY and CDR2 is FYNNEI. CDR3 length: 14 amino acids. The V gene lost 8 bases and the J gene lost 0 bases, with 13 bases spanning the gap. The chain's CDR3 is CASSLEAYQETQYF. CDR3 in DNA: TGTGCCAGCTCGCTGGAGGCCTACCAAGAGACCCAGTACTTC.

The chain links TRBV7-9 to TRBJ2-1; 12 nucleotides match TRBD1. With 7 bases clipped from V and 9 bases from J, the junction kept 10 bases outside the gene matches. The CDR3 has 15 residues. Germline V gives CDR1 SEHNR, CDR2 FQNEAQ (reference sequence). CDR3 amino acids: CASTAPGQGAGEQFF. The CDR3 coding sequence is TGTGCCAGCACCGCACCGGGACAGGGGGCCGGTGAGCAGTTCTTC.

The chain is built from TRBV5-1 and TRBJ2-1; TRBD2 matches 8 bases. J lost 7 bases, V lost 2 bases, and 11 bases had no gene match. CDR3 size: 16 residues. Per germline, CDR1 SGHRS and CDR2 YFSETQ. CDR3 DNA sequence: TGCGCCAGCAGCTTCTTACCAGCGGGAGAACCTAATGAGCAGTTCTTC. This encodes CASSFLPAGEPNEQFF.

This chain joins TRBV19 and TRBJ1-4, with D possibly matching TRBD1 (5 bases). Germline CDR1 and CDR2: LNHDA and SQIVND (reference sequence). V lost 7 bases, J lost 10 bases, and 16 bases lay in between. This CDR3 comprises 13 residues. The CDR3 bases are TGTGCCAGTATGGGACCTCTATGGGGAAAACTGTTTTTT. Protein: CASMGPLWGKLFF.

This clone was seen ten or more times. The rearrangement uses TRBV5-4 and TRBJ2-3; D call uncertain. V dropped 0 bases and J dropped 0 bases, with 17 bases sitting between them. Looked up from germline, CDR1 is SGHNT and CDR2 is YYREEE (reference sequence). CDR3 length equals 18 residues. In DNA form, the CDR3 reads TGTGCCAGCAGCTTGGGCCCTCCTGGCGGAACTAGCACAGATACGCAGTATTTT. This sequence encodes CASSLGPPGGTSTDTQYF.

The genes are TRBV5-1 and TRBJ1-2; D might be TRBD1 (5 bases). Trimming took 4 bases from V and 1 from J, leaving 17 bases between them. The CDR3 spans 16 residues. CDR1 and CDR2 (germline): SGHRS, YFSETQ. CDR3 amino acids: CASSPEGRSHNYGYTF. The CDR3, as DNA: TGCGCCAGCAGCCCCGAGGGGCGCAGCCATAACTATGGCTACACCTTC.

The V call is TRBV2, the J call TRBJ1-2, with D perhaps matching TRBD1 (5 bases). The CDR3 loop spans 13 amino acids. The V gene lost 4 bases and the J gene lost 6 bases, with 12 bases spanning the gap. Per germline, CDR1 SNHLY and CDR2 FYNNEI. The chain's CDR3 is CASSAGRADGYTF. CDR3 sequence (DNA): TGTGCCAGCAGTGCGGGCAGGGCGGATGGCTACACCTTC.

The rearrangement links TRBV7-9 to TRBJ1-1; 8 nucleotides agree with TRBD1. The germline V gene has CDR1 SEHNR and CDR2 FQNEAQ (reference sequence). The CDR3 extends over 15 amino acids. After removal of 0 bases from V and 5 bases from J, the junction contained 5 bases not matched to a gene. The CDR3 sequence: CASSLADRGGTEAFF. CDR3 sequence (DNA): TGTGCCAGCAGCTTAGCTGACAGGGGAGGGACTGAAGCTTTCTTT.

Only one count was recorded for this clone. The V gene is TRBV9, the J gene TRBJ1-5; no definite D call. Looked up from germline, CDR1 is SGDLS and CDR2 is YYNGEE. There are 15 residues in the CDR3. V was pared by 1 base and J by 4 bases, with 12 bases between. CDR3 coding DNA: TGTGCCAGCAGCGTAAGGATTCTAAAAAATCAGCCCCAGCATTTT. It encodes CASSVRILKNQPQHF.

Remarks on this clone: The junction does not match germline at one end; this may be a read error. This chain connects TRBV30 to TRBJ2-7, with D unclear. This CDR3 has 13 residues. The germline V gene encodes CDR1 GTSNPN and CDR2 SVGIG (reference sequence). CDR3 DNA: TGTGCCTGGAGAGCTCATTCCTCCCACGAGCAGTACTTC. Translating it yields CAWRAHSSHEQYF.

The chain carries TRBV7-2 and TRBJ2-1, with 8 bases matching TRBD1. Unmatched junction bases numbered 5, after V lost 5 bases and J lost 2 bases. In germline, CDR1 is SGHTA, CDR2 FQGNSA. The CDR3 has 15 residues. The CDR3 protein is CASSRGQATYNEQFF. The CDR3 DNA is TGTGCCAGCAGCCGGGGACAGGCGACCTACAATGAGCAGTTCTTC.

Only one count was recorded for this clone. The V gene is TRBV7-6, the J gene TRBJ1-1; D unresolved. Trimming stripped 5 bases from V and 1 base from J, with 14 bases between. The germline V gene encodes CDR1 SGHVS and CDR2 FNYEAQ. CDR3 length equals 15 residues. CDR3 sequence: CASSRLRGTNTEAFF. CDR3 in DNA: TGTGCCAGCAGCCGACTTCGGGGAACGAACACTGAAGCTTTCTTT.

This clone has just a few counts. The V call is TRBV28, the J call TRBJ2-3; tentative D call: TRBD2 (6 bases). CDR1 MDHEN and CDR2 SYDVKM come from the germline V gene. The CDR3 loop spans 16 amino acids. Trimming pared 3 bases from V and 7 bases from J, leaving 20 bases between. The CDR3 bases are TGTGCCAGCAGTTTGGGAGGAGGGTACGAGCGCCATACGCAGTATTTT. It is translated as CASSLGGGYERHTQYF.

The chain joins TRBV25-1 to TRBJ2-7, with D maybe TRBD2 (6 bases). The length of the CDR3 is 15 residues. V shed 0 bases and J shed 5 bases, with 14 bases lying between them. The germline V gene encodes CDR1 MGHDK and CDR2 SYGVNS. The CDR3 DNA sequence: TGTGCCAGCAGTGAATATTATGCTCGGGGGAACGAGCAGTACTTC. It codes for CASSEYYARGNEQYF.

The J gene is TRBJ2-1, the V gene TRBV29-1, with 13 bases that match TRBD2. The junction had 5 bases not matched to a gene; V was cut back by 0 bases and J by 9 bases. Per the germline V gene, CDR1 is SQVTM and CDR2 is ANQGSEA. The CDR3 covers 15 residues. The DNA for the CDR3 is TGCAGCGTTGAAGAAACTAGCGGGAGGGGAGGTGAGCAGTTCTTC. Encoded protein: CSVEETSGRGGEQFF.

Regarding this clone: The junction departs from germline at one end; a sequencing error may be responsible. This chain uses TRBV11-2 with TRBJ1-1; no clear D. Germline V lookup: CDR1 SGHAT, CDR2 FQNNGV. The CDR3 has 13 residues. The CDR3 DNA reads as TGCGCCAGCAGCTTGGAAACCGGACTCAGAGCTTTCTTT. Translation: CASSLETGLRAFF.

The V gene is TRBV14, the J gene TRBJ2-5, with D possibly matching TRBD2 (6 bases). V gave up 0 bases and J gave up 4 bases, with 12 bases separating them. The CDR3 is made up of 15 amino acids. Germline lookup yields CDR1 SGHDN and CDR2 FVKESK. The CDR3 bases are TGTGCCAGCAGCCAAGATCTGGGGGAGGTAGAGACCCAGTACTTC. The encoded protein is CASSQDLGEVETQYF. The entire variable domain, with the rest obtained from reference TRBV14 and TRBJ2-5, is as follows: EAGVTQFPSHSVIEKGQTVTLRCDPISGHDNLYWYRRVMGKEIKFLLHFVKESKQDESGMPNNRFLAERTGGTYSTLKVQPAELEDSGVYFCASSQDLGEVETQYFGPGTRLLVL.